At least ten counts were recorded for the clone carrying this T cell receptor beta chain. These data come from a study of molecular identifiers for immune sequencing clone quantification. The CDR3 consists of 13 residues. The V gene's germline CDR1 is DFQATT and CDR2 SNEGSKA (reference sequence). V gave up 6 bases and J gave up 3 bases; unmatched junction bases: 3. Sorted naive CD8 T cells, roughly 19,000 to 1,000,000, were sequenced from 10%, 30% or 50% RNA. Sorting recovered naive CD8 T cells on a CD8+CD4-CCR7+CD45RA+ profile. In preparing bulk TCR libraries, previously described methods and listed TCR primers were used. Each CDR3 protein is one row after TCRdb ran MiXCR on the PCR reads. The sample has over 550,000 distinct CDR3 sequences; roughly 27% are singletons.

The sequenced sample was naive CD8+ T cells from blood, with Jurkat cell RNA spiked in. Documented subset: FACS-sorted CD8+CD4-CCR7+CD45RA+ naive T cells. This TCR came from a human donor in good health. Some libraries in this study had Jurkat cell RNA spiked in. The V and J genes are TRBV20-1 and TRBJ2-3; 10 positions agree with TRBD2. The CDR3: CSARGLATDTQYF. As DNA, the CDR3 is TGCAGTGCAAGGGGACTAGCGACAGATACGCAGTATTTT.